This TCR beta chain originates from a study of radiotherapy plus CTLA-4 blockade in lung cancer. Across the whole study: Of all patients, more than 15% responded objectively and roughly 31% showed disease control.

Patients in the study, people with chemo-refractory metastatic non-small-cell lung cancer, received focal radiation plus ipilimumab CTLA-4 blockade. Whole-study results and caveats: In blood, TCR clones derived from the tumor expanded after radiotherapy plus ipilimumab.

As concerns this clone: Its antigen is still unknown.

Generated by immunoSEQ multiplex PCR, the TCRdb table keeps only in-frame clones and is missing some. The sample consists of 45,000 or so clones, roughly 76% of them appearing once. The CDR3 totals 15 residues. Trimming took off 1 base at V and 4 bases at J, with 12 bases between the two ends. Germline V lookup: CDR1 LGHNA, CDR2 YSLEER. The clonotype was recovered from a human donor with non-small cell lung cancer who had a complete response to radiotherapy plus ipilimumab. Specimen: peripheral blood, collected from a patient treated with radiotherapy plus ipilimumab. The J gene is TRBJ2-3, the V gene TRBV4-3; D might be TRBD1 (8 bases). Here the CDR3 DNA reads TGCGCCAGCAGCCAAGGGACAGGGAGGGCAGATACGCAGTATTTT. This translates into CASSQGTGRADTQYF.